One and the same sample provided the 28 T cell receptor beta chains below, sequenced in a study of blood T cells in healthy people across ages. Using a J-beta primer mix together with a sample-barcoded 5' primer, a second PCR was run for roughly 6 to 11 cycles. Each CDR3 protein gets one entry after TCRdb re-called the 5' RACE reads with MiXCR. Of around 800,000 distinct CDR3 sequences in the sample, about 47% are singletons; the top ten hold about a sixth. Specimen: blood. All receptors derive from a man at least 80 years old in good health.

This clonotype was seen only a few times. V usage is TRBV5-1 and J usage is TRBJ1-2; tentative D call: TRBD1 (5 bases). The CDR3 loop spans 15 amino acids. The germline V gene has CDR1 SGHRS and CDR2 YFSETQ. Trimming took 2 bases from V and 1 from J, leaving 12 bases between them. CDR3 DNA: TGCGCCAGCAGCTTCGCAGACAGAAATAACTATGGCTACACCTTC. Protein sequence: CASSFADRNNYGYTF.

This clonotype showed up just a few times. This chain joins TRBV11-3 and TRBJ2-3; 7 bases are a match to TRBD2. Germline V lookup: CDR1 SGHNT, CDR2 YENEEA. Trimming removed 5 bases from V and 2 bases from J; junction bases left unmatched: 4. This CDR3 region has 14 residues. In DNA, the CDR3 is TGTGCCAGCAGCGCGGGACTATCCACAGATACGCAGTATTTT. Its protein product is CASSAGLSTDTQYF.

V and J are TRBV5-6 and TRBJ2-7, with TRBD1 matching over 9 bases. The CDR3 spans 14 residues. J lost 2 bases, V lost 4 bases, and 4 bases had no gene match. In germline, CDR1 is SGHDT, CDR2 YYEEEE. The CDR3 DNA is TGTGCCAGCAGCCGGGGGACAGGGCCCTACGAGCAGTACTTC. It encodes CASSRGTGPYEQYF.

This clonotype was observed a few times. This rearrangement joins TRBV2 to TRBJ2-5; 10 nucleotides line up with TRBD2. Germline assignment: CDR1 SNHLY and CDR2 FYNNEI. CDR3 length: 12 amino acids. The trim removed 6 bases at V and 11 bases at J, leaving 6 bases unmatched. The CDR3 is CASRGLAREQYF. Written as DNA, the CDR3 is TGTGCCAGCAGGGGACTAGCGCGTGAGCAGTACTTC.

Concerning this clonotype itself: A single base separates this from a much larger clone, so it may be a read error. The J gene is TRBJ2-1, the V gene TRBV7-2; 9 positions match TRBD2. CDR3 length equals 13 residues. CDR1 SGHTA and CDR2 FQGNSA come from the germline V gene. The CDR3 loop is CANSFRQTSGLFF. The CDR3 DNA follows: TGTGCCAACAGCTTCAGACAGACTAGCGGATTGTTCTTC. Full variable domain (missing parts from reference TRBV7-2 and TRBJ2-1): GAGVSQSPSNKVTEKGKDVELRCDPISGHTALYWYRQSLGQGLEFLIYFQGNSAPDKSGLPSDRFSAERTGGSVSTLTIQRTQQEDSAVYLCANSFRQTSGLFFGPGTRLTVL.

This clonotype has just a few counts. This chain links TRBV20-1 with TRBJ2-7; 9 bases match TRBD2. After removal of 5 bases from V and 4 bases from J, the junction contained 12 bases not matched to a gene. Per germline, CDR1 DFQATT and CDR2 SNEGSKA (reference sequence). CDR3 length equals 15 residues. CDR3 loop: CSAQSYSGGGYEQYF. The CDR3 DNA sequence: TGCAGTGCTCAATCATATAGCGGGGGCGGATACGAGCAGTACTTC.

This clonotype was seen more than once but under ten times. This sequence joins TRBV6-4 and TRBJ2-2, with a weak D call TRBD1 (5 bases). CDR3 size: 14 residues. The V end was cut by 5 bases, the J end by 2 bases, with 9 bases between. In germline, CDR1 is MRHNA, CDR2 SNTAGT. CDR3 nucleotide sequence: TGTGCCAGCAGTCCGCAGGGCAACACCGGGGAGCTGTTTTTT. As protein: CASSPQGNTGELFF.

J is TRBJ1-1 and V is TRBV7-3, with D perhaps TRBD1 (5 bases). The CDR3 is 15 residues long. The germline V gene has CDR1 SGHTA and CDR2 FQGTGA. Trimming pared 1 base from V and 7 bases from J, leaving 16 bases between. CDR3 DNA: TGTGCCAGCAGCTTAAGGGGGGGTGGTTTCGTTGAAGCTTTCTTT. Translating it yields CASSLRGGGFVEAFF. The whole variable domain, filled in from reference TRBV7-3 and TRBJ1-1, reads GAGVSQTPSNKVTEKGKYVELRCDPISGHTALYWYRQSLGQGPEFLIYFQGTGAADDSGLPNDRFFAVRPEGSVSTLKIQRTERGDSAVYLCASSLRGGGFVEAFFGQGTRLTVV.

This clonotype was detected only a few times. J is TRBJ2-4 and V is TRBV21-1; the table's TRBD1 call for D was not verified on the DNA. The J call may not be correct, given that the DNA end is closer to TRBJ2-7. TRBV21-1 is a pseudogene segment. The CDR3 is 15 amino acids. In nucleotides, the CDR3 is TGTGCCAGCAGCAAAGGGGGGCATCAGCTGTACGAGCAGTACTTC. Amino acid sequence: CASSKGGHQLYEQYF.

This chain joins TRBV4-3 and TRBJ2-3; no firm D call. The CDR3 extends over 15 amino acids. The V end lost 1 base, the J end lost 2 bases, and 10 bases lay between the germline ends. Germline CDR1 reads LGHNA; CDR2 reads YSLEER. DNA of the CDR3: TGCGCCAGCAGCCAAGGGATAACAGACACAGATACGCAGTATTTT. This codes for CASSQGITDTDTQYF.

Comment on this clonotype: This may stem from a read error, because a much larger clone lies one nucleotide away. CDR3 DNA sequence: TGTGCCAGCAGCGTAGAAGGCGGGGGGCGGCAGTACTTC. Protein: CASSVEGGGRQYF. J is TRBJ2-5 and V is TRBV7-2, with 8 bases lining up with TRBD2. Per germline, CDR1 SGHTA and CDR2 FQGNSA. V trimming: 5 bases; J trimming: 11 bases; junction bases outside the gene matches: 10. This CDR3 has 13 residues. Filled out from reference TRBV7-2 and TRBJ2-5, the complete variable domain reads GAGVSQSPSNKVTEKGKDVELRCDPISGHTALYWYRQSLGQGLEFLIYFQGNSAPDKSGLPSDRFSAERTGGSVSTLTIQRTQQEDSAVYLCASSVEGGGRQYFGPGTRLLVL.

This clonotype was counted only a few times. The chain is built from TRBV9 and TRBJ2-1, with a weak D call TRBD1 (6 bases). Trimming left V 0 bases short and J 8 bases short, with 15 bases between. The CDR3 has 15 residues. Germline V gene data show CDR1 as SGDLS and CDR2 as YYNGEE. For the CDR3, the DNA is TGTGCCAGCAGCGTAGGAGAGGGGGTCTGGGATGAGCAGTTCTTC. Translating it yields CASSVGEGVWDEQFF.

This clonotype was counted only a few times. The chain carries TRBV7-2 and TRBJ2-1; 7 bases align to TRBD2. V shed 6 bases and J 7 bases; nucleotides not matched to a gene: 21. The germline CDR1 and CDR2 sequences are SGHTA and FQGNSA. This CDR3 region has 18 residues. The CDR3 region is CASSSRAGGAGERNEQFF. In DNA form, the CDR3 reads TGTGCCAGCAGTTCCAGGGCTGGAGGGGCGGGAGAGCGGAATGAGCAGTTCTTC.

The chain recombines TRBV20-1 with TRBJ2-5; 9 nucleotides match TRBD2. The J call may be wrong; the DNA end is better matched by TRBJ2-7. The CDR3 totals 17 residues. Germline V CDR1 and CDR2: DFQATT, SNEGSKA (reference sequence). The CDR3 DNA reads as TGCAGTGCTCGACAAAGACTAGCGGCAACAATCTCCTACGAGCAGTACTTC. Amino acid sequence: CSARQRLAATISYEQYF.

V gene TRBV6-5 combines with J gene TRBJ2-3; D remains ambiguous. Germline CDR1 reads MNHEY; CDR2 reads SVGAGI. This CDR3 has 11 amino acids. Trimming stripped 5 bases from V and 5 bases from J, with 5 bases between. The CDR3 region is CASSALDTQYF. CDR3 sequence (DNA): TGTGCCAGCAGTGCACTAGATACGCAGTATTTT.

This clonotype appeared a few times. This chain uses TRBV20-1 with TRBJ2-3; TRBD2 matches at 10 bases. The ends lost 0 bases at V and 4 bases at J; junction bases unmatched: 10. CDR3 length: 17 amino acids. Germline V lookup: CDR1 DFQATT, CDR2 SNEGSKA (reference sequence). CDR3 sequence reads: CSARDNRLAGVSDTQYF. In DNA, the CDR3 is TGCAGTGCTAGAGATAATCGTCTAGCGGGAGTTTCAGATACGCAGTATTTT.

As to this clonotype: A much larger clone lies one base from this, so it may be a read error. The chain employs TRBV29-1 and TRBJ2-5; TRBD2 might be the D (7 bases). Germline CDR1 is SQVTM and CDR2 is ANQGSEA. The CDR3 spans 15 residues. The V and J ends lost 3 bases and 11 bases respectively, with 25 bases between them. CDR3 in amino acids: CSVDGGRGSYNEQYF. The DNA for the CDR3 is TGCAGCGTTGACGGGGGGCGGGGGAGTTACAATGAGCAGTACTTC.

This clonotype was seen a handful of times. V gene TRBV29-1 combines with J gene TRBJ2-7, with D perhaps being TRBD1 or TRBD2 (5 bases each). There are 15 residues in the CDR3. Germline loops: CDR1 SQVTM, CDR2 ANQGSEA. V lost 7 bases and J lost 2, with 21 bases in between. CDR3: CSARGRQGDPYEQYF. CDR3 bases: TGCAGCGCTCGTGGACGCCAGGGAGACCCCTACGAGCAGTACTTC.

This clonotype was detected a few times. V is TRBV5-1 and J is TRBJ2-1; a possible D gene is TRBD2 (6 bases). Deletions cut 2 bases from V and 15 bases from J, with 12 bases between. Per the germline V gene, CDR1 is SGHRS and CDR2 is YFSETQ. This CDR3 has 11 amino acids. CDR3 coding DNA: TGCGCCAGCAGCTTAACGGGAGAGGTGTTCTTC. It is translated as CASSLTGEVFF.

This clonotype was counted only a few times. The CDR3 loop reads CASSPARVTGELFF. The CDR3 DNA sequence: TGTGCCAGCAGTCCCGCTAGGGTAACCGGGGAGCTGTTTTTT. This chain joins TRBV27 and TRBJ2-2; D gene unclear. The CDR3 is made up of 14 amino acids. The V gene lost 5 bases and the J gene lost 5 bases, with 12 bases spanning the gap. Germline V gene lookup returns CDR1 MNHEY and CDR2 SMNVEV (reference sequence).

This clonotype has more than one count but fewer than ten. The chain uses TRBV10-3 and TRBJ2-7; TRBD2 matches 10 bases. The junction had 16 bases not matched to a gene; V was cut back by 10 bases and J by 4 bases. The CDR3 runs 16 residues. From germline, CDR1 is ENHRY and CDR2 SYGVKD. CDR3 in amino acids: CATRDSASGSQYEQYF. CDR3 coding DNA: TGTGCCACCCGGGACAGCGCTAGCGGGAGTCAGTACGAGCAGTACTTC.

The rearrangement uses TRBV4-1 and TRBJ2-3, with D perhaps matching TRBD1 (5 bases). V lost 0 bases, J lost 2 bases, and 15 bases lay in between. The CDR3 totals 17 residues. Germline V gene data show CDR1 as MGHRA and CDR2 as YSYEKL. The CDR3, as DNA: TGCGCCAGCAGCCAAGATGGGGCTACCCCCCCCACAGATACGCAGTATTTT. This translates into CASSQDGATPPTDTQYF.

As regards this clonotype: Germline is not matched at one junction end, which may reflect a read error. The chain employs TRBV5-1 and TRBJ2-1, with 8 bases aligning to TRBD1. CDR1 and CDR2 (germline): SGHRS, YFSETQ. The CDR3 spans 15 residues. CDR3 residues: CARSMTGVAYNEQFF. The DNA of the CDR3 is TGCGCCCGCAGCATGACAGGGGTCGCTTACAATGAGCAGTTCTTC.

This clonotype was observed many times. CDR3 sequence (DNA): TGCAGTGTCAGGGCCCGGGTCGTGTCCAGAGATACGCAGTATTTT. This sequence encodes CSVRARVVSRDTQYF. The chain employs TRBV20-1 and TRBJ2-3, with D possibly TRBD1 on 5 matching bases. The CDR3 covers 15 residues. V lost 7 bases, J lost 5 bases, and 22 bases lay in between. From germline, CDR1 is DFQATT and CDR2 SNEGSKA (reference sequence).

The chain carries TRBV2 and TRBJ2-7, with 9 bases identical to TRBD1. V lost 4 bases to trimming and J lost 3 bases; unmatched junction nucleotides: 7. The CDR3 has 15 amino acids. CDR1 is SNHLY and CDR2 is FYNNEI in the germline V gene. CDR3 amino acids: CASSATGTGLYEQYF. CDR3 DNA: TGTGCCAGCAGTGCCACCGGGACAGGGCTCTACGAGCAGTACTTC.

This clonotype was counted a single time. CDR3 loop: CASSQVITGGGSWDRPDQPQHF. The CDR3 nucleotides are TGCGCCAGCAGCCAAGTTATCACAGGGGGTGGGTCTTGGGACCGTCCCGATCAGCCCCAGCATTTT. The rearrangement links TRBV4-3 to TRBJ1-5, with 8 bases fitting TRBD1. Germline V gives CDR1 LGHNA, CDR2 YSLEER. J gave up 5 bases and V 1 base, and 25 bases lay outside the gene matches. CDR3 length: 22 amino acids.

Comment on this clonotype: Just one base apart from a much larger clone, this may be a read error. The CDR3 protein is CASSLGGPTGDEQYF. The CDR3 DNA is TGTGCCAGCAGCTTAGGGGGACCCACCGGCGACGAGCAGTACTTC. The chain carries TRBV7-2 and TRBJ2-7; D possibly matches TRBD1 or TRBD2 (5 bases each). The CDR3 runs to 15 residues. Per germline, CDR1 SGHTA and CDR2 FQGNSA. Trimming took off 1 base at V and 5 bases at J, with 15 bases between the two ends.

This chain links TRBV6-2 or TRBV6-3 with TRBJ1-6, with TRBD1 as a possible D gene (6 bases). The CDR3 is 15 amino acids. The germline gives CDR1 MNHEY, CDR2 SVGEGT. Trimming removed 6 bases from V and 9 bases from J, with 18 bases in between. For the CDR3, the DNA is TGTGCCAGCAGCGACTCAACCGGGACATCTTCACCCCTCCACTTT. It yields the protein CASSDSTGTSSPLHF.